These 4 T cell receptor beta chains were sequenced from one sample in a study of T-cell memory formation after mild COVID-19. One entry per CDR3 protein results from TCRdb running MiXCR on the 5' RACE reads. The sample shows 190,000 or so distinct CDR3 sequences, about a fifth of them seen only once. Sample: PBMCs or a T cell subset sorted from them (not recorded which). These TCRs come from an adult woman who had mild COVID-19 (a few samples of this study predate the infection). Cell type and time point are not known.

The CDR3 sequence is CASSLGPRGEVSFEQYF. The CDR3 coding sequence is TGTGCCAGCAGCTTAGGTCCCAGGGGAGAAGTCAGTTTCGAGCAGTACTTC. V and J are TRBV7-9 and TRBJ2-7; D may be TRBD1 (6 bases). Germline CDR1 reads SEHNR; CDR2 reads FQNEAQ (reference sequence). The CDR3 has 17 residues. Trimming removed 1 base from V and 6 bases from J, with 22 bases in between.

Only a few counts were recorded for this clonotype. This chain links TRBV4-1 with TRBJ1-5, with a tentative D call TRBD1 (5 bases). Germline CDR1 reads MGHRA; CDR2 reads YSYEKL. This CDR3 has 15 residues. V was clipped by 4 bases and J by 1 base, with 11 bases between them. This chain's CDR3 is CASSPWGSSNQPQHF. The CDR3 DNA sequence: TGCGCCAGCAGCCCTTGGGGGTCGAGCAATCAGCCCCAGCATTTT.

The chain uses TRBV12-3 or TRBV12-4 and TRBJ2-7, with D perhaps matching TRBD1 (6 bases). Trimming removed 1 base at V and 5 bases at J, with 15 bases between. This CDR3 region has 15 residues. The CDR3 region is CASSLDPDRFDEQYF. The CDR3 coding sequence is TGTGCCAGCAGTTTAGATCCAGACAGGTTCGACGAGCAGTACTTC.

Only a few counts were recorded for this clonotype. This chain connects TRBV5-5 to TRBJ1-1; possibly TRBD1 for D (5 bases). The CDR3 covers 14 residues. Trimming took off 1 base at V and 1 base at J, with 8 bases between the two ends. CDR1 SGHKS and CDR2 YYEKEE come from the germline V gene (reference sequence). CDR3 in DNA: TGTGCCAGCAGCTTGAAGAGGGGGAACACTGAAGCTTTCTTT. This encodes CASSLKRGNTEAFF.